A selection of T cell receptor beta chains follows, all from one sample in a study of blood T cell repertoires in COVID-19. TCRdb's table, derived via immunoSEQ multiplex PCR, lists solely in-frame clones and lacks some. This sample yields more than 95,000 clones, of which roughly 82% are seen a single time; about 5% belongs to the top ten. Sample: peripheral blood. Receptors originate from a man between 60 and 70 years old with acute or convalescent COVID-19. Both conserved end residues are part of each CDR3. Fields, in order: J gene, clone size, D gene, V gene, CDR3 protein, CDR3 DNA. A D gene is named only where the DNA matches it firmly. Only part of the rows carry a size: once, few, many, or a class if the clone is expanded.

TRBJ1-5 NA TRBD1 TRBV30 CAWNSGQGYSNQPQHF TGTGCCTGGAACTCCGGACAGGGCTATAGCAATCAGCCCCAGCATTTT
TRBJ1-2 NA NA TRBV7-8 CASSTYGEANYGYTF TGTGCCAGCAGCACATACGGGGAAGCTAACTATGGCTACACCTTC
TRBJ2-1 NA TRBD1 TRBV19 CATEGAGQGSNEQFF TGTGCCACCGAAGGGGCGGGACAGGGGTCAAATGAGCAGTTCTTC
TRBJ1-5 NA NA TRBV6-5 CASSFQGTSNQPQHF TGTGCCAGCAGCTTTCAGGGGACAAGCAATCAGCCCCAGCATTTT
TRBJ2-5 NA TRBD1 TRBV30 CAWNTGQGYGETQYF TGTGCCTGGAATACGGGACAGGGTTATGGAGAGACCCAGTACTTC
TRBJ2-5 few NA TRBV27 CASSGDPKETQYF TGTGCCAGCAGTGGAGATCCCAAAGAGACCCAGTACTTC
TRBJ1-6 NA NA TRBV15 CATSRDPQVYYNSPLHF TGTGCCACCAGCAGAGATCCGCAGGTTTACTATAATTCACCCCTCCACTTT
TRBJ2-2 NA TRBD2 TRBV7-6 CASSATVAGPGELFF TGTGCCAGCAGCGCAACCGTAGCGGGACCCGGGGAGCTGTTTTTT
TRBJ2-7 NA NA TRBV28 CASSLASGATYEQYF TGTGCCAGCAGTTTAGCATCAGGGGCGACCTACGAGCAGTACTTC
TRBJ2-7 NA NA TRBV4-3 CASSQDRTSSYEQYF TGCGCCAGCAGCCAAGACCGCACGAGCTCCTACGAGCAGTACTTC
TRBJ2-4 few NA TRBV11-2 CASSPHLEGGGKNIQYF TGTGCCAGCAGCCCACACCTGGAGGGAGGGGGGAAAAACATTCAGTACTTC
TRBJ1-3 once NA TRBV5-1 CASSTGFGNTIYF TGCGCCAGCAGCACAGGGTTTGGAAACACCATATATTTT
TRBJ1-1 NA NA TRBV5-5 CASSLGQHNTEAFF TGTGCCAGCAGCTTGGGACAGCATAACACTGAAGCTTTCTTT
TRBJ1-3 NA NA TRBV10-1 CASSAGTGNTIYF TGCGCCAGCAGTGCAGGTACTGGAAACACCATATATTTT
TRBJ2-5 NA NA TRBV6-5 CASSFELAPQETQYF TGTGCCAGCAGTTTCGAACTAGCCCCCCAAGAGACCCAGTACTTC
TRBJ1-4 few NA TRBV7-9 CASSYRRTNEKLFF TGTGCCAGCAGCTACAGGAGAACTAATGAAAAACTGTTTTTT
TRBJ2-5 NA TRBD2 TRBV6-5 CASISGLAGEETQYF TGTGCCAGCATTTCGGGACTAGCGGGAGAAGAGACCCAGTACTTC
TRBJ2-7 NA TRBD1 TRBV23-1 CASSQDRGKTIEQYF TGCGCCAGCAGTCAGGACAGGGGGAAAACCATAGAGCAGTACTTC
TRBJ1-4 NA TRBD1 TRBV15 CATSGRGTGGEKLFF TGTGCCACCAGTGGCCGGGGGACAGGTGGAGAAAAACTGTTTTTT
TRBJ2-5 NA TRBD1 TRBV7-6 CASSFRQGVWETQYF TGTGCCAGCAGCTTTAGACAGGGGGTTTGGGAGACCCAGTACTTC
TRBJ2-5 NA NA TRBV5-1 CASSLGTGVGETQYF TGCGCCAGCAGCTTGGGAACCGGGGTTGGAGAGACCCAGTACTTC